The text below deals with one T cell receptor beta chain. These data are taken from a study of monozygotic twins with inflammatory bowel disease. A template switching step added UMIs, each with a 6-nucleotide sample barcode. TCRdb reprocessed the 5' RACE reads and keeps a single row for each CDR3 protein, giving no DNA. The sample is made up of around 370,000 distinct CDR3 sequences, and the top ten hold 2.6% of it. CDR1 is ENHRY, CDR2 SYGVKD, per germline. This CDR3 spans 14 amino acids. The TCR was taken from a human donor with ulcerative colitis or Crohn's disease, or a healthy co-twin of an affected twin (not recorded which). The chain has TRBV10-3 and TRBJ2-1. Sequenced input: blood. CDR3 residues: CAISEPGTYNEQFF.